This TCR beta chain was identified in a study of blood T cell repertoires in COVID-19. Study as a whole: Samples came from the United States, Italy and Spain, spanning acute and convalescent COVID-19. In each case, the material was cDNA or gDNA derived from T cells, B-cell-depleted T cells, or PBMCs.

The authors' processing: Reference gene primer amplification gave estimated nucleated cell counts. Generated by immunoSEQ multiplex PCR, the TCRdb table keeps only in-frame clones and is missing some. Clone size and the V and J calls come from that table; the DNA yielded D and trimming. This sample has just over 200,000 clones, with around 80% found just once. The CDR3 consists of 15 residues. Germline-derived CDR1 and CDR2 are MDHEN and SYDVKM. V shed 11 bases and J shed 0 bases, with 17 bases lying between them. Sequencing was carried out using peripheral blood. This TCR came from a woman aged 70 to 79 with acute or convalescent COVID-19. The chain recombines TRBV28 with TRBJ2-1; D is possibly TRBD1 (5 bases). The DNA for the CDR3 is TGTGCCTCCCATCCTGGCCAGGGCTCCTACAATGAGCAGTTCTTC. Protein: CASHPGQGSYNEQFF.